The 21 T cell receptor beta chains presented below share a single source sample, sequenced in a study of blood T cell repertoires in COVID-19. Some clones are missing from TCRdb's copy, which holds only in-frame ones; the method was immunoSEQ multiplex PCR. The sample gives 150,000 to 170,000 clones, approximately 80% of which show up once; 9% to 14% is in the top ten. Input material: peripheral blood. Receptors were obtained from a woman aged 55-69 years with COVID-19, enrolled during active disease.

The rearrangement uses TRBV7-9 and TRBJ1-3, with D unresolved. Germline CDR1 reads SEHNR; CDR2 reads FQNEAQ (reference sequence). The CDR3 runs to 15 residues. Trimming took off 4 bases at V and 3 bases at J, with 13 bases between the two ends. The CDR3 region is CASSSSGALGNTIYF. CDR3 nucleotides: TGTGCCAGCAGCTCCAGCGGAGCCCTTGGAAACACCATATATTTT.

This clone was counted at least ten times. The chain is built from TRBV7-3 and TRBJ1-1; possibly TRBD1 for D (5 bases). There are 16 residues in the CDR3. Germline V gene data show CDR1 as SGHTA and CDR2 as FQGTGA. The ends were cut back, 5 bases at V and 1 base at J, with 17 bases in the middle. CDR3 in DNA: TGTGCCAGCAGCCGAGAATCGGGGGTAAAGAACACTGAAGCTTTCTTT. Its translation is CASSRESGVKNTEAFF.

The CDR3 coding sequence is TGTGCCAGCAGCCAAGTTATAGGGGATGGCTACACCTTC. It is translated as CASSQVIGDGYTF. This chain connects TRBV3-1 (or the pseudogene TRBV3-2) to TRBJ1-2; D perhaps matches TRBD1 (5 bases). The CDR3 runs 13 residues. CDR1 is LGHDT and CDR2 is YNNKEL in the germline V gene (reference sequence). V lost 1 base, J lost 6 bases, and 9 bases lay in between.

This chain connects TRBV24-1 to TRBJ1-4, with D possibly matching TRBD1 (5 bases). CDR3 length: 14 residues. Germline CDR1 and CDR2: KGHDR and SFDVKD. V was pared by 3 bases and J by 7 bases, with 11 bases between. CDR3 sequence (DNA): TGTGCCACCAGTGATGGGGCCGTCAGTGAAAAACTGTTTTTT. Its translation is CATSDGAVSEKLFF.

The CDR3 sequence is CASSYRGAVKNIQYF. The DNA for the CDR3 is TGTGCCAGCAGCTACAGGGGTGCGGTCAAAAACATTCAGTACTTC. V is TRBV6-6 and J is TRBJ2-4, with 7 bases fitting TRBD1. Germline lookup yields CDR1 MNHNY and CDR2 SVGAGI (reference sequence). V lost 6 bases, J lost 3 bases, and 8 bases stayed unmatched. This CDR3 comprises 15 residues.

CDR3 coding DNA: TGTGCCAGCAGCTCGGGAGCGAACACTGAAGCTTTCTTT. It translates to CASSSGANTEAFF. V usage is TRBV11-2 and J usage is TRBJ1-1, with D hard to call. V lost 4 bases, J lost 1 base, and 7 bases lay in between. CDR1 and CDR2 (germline): SGHAT, FQNNGV. The CDR3 is 13 amino acids.

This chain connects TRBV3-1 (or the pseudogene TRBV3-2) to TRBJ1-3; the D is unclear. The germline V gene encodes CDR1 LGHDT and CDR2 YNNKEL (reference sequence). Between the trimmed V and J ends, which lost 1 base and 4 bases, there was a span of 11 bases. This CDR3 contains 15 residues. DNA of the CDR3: TGTGCCAGCAGCCAAGGAACCAGACTAGGAAACACCATATATTTT. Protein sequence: CASSQGTRLGNTIYF.

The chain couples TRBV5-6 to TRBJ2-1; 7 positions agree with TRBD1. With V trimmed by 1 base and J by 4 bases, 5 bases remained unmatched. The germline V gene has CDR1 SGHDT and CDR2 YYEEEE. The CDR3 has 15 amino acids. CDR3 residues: CASSLLGGDYNEQFF. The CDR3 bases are TGTGCCAGCAGCTTGTTAGGGGGCGATTACAATGAGCAGTTCTTC.

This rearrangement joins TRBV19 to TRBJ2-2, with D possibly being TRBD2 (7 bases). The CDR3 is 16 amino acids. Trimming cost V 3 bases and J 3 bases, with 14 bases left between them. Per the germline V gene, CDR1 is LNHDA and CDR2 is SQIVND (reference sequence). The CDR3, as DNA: TGTGCCAGTAGTATGGGGCGAGGGGGGGACACCGGGGAGCTGTTTTTT. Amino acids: CASSMGRGGDTGELFF.

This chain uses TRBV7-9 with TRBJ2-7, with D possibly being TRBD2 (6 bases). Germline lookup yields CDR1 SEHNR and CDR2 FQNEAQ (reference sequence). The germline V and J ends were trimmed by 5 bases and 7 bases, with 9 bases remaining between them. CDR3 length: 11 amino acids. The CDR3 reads CASSPEGEQYF. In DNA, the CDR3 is TGTGCCAGCAGCCCGGAGGGGGAGCAGTACTTC.

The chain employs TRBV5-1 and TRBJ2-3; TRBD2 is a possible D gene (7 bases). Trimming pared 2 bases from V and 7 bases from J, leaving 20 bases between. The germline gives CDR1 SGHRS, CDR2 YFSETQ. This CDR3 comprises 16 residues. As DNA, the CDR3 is TGCGCCAGCAGCTTACCAGATGGGGGGGGCAGAAATACGCAGTATTTT. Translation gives CASSLPDGGGRNTQYF.

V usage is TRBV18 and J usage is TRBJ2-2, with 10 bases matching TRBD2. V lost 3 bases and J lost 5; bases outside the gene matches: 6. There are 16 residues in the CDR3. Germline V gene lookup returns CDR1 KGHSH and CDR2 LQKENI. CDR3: CASSPRGLARTGELFF. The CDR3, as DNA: TGTGCCAGCTCACCCCGGGGACTAGCGAGAACCGGGGAGCTGTTTTTT.

The CDR3 DNA follows: TGTGCCAGCAGCCAAACCGGGACAGGGCTTTTCGAGACCCAGTACTTC. It specifies CASSQTGTGLFETQYF. The J gene is TRBJ2-5, the V gene TRBV14, with 9 bases lining up with TRBD1. Unmatched junction bases numbered 9, after V lost 2 bases and J lost 5 bases. Germline assignment: CDR1 SGHDN and CDR2 FVKESK. CDR3 size: 16 residues.

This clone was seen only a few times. CDR3 nucleotide sequence: TGTGCCAGCAGCGGACAGGGGGCAGATACGCAGTATTTT. Protein sequence: CASSGQGADTQYF. The rearrangement links TRBV9 to TRBJ2-3, with 9 bases lining up with TRBD1. With V trimmed by 3 bases and J by 4 bases, 0 bases remained unmatched. The CDR3 sequence is 13 residues long. Germline loops: CDR1 SGDLS, CDR2 YYNGEE.

CDR3 DNA sequence: TGCGCCAGCAGCCAACCAAGGGGTAGGGACGAGCAGTACTTC. This gives the protein CASSQPRGRDEQYF. The chain has TRBV4-1 and TRBJ2-7; D is possibly TRBD1 (5 bases). CDR1 and CDR2 from the germline V gene are MGHRA and YSYEKL. V gave up 2 bases and J gave up 5 bases, with 13 bases separating them. The CDR3 runs to 14 residues.

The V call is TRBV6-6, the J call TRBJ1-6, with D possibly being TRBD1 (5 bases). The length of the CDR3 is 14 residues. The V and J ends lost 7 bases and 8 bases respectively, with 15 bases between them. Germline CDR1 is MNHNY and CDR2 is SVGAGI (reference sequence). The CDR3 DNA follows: TGTGCCAGCAAACAGACAGATAAATATTCACCCCTCCACTTT. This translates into CASKQTDKYSPLHF.

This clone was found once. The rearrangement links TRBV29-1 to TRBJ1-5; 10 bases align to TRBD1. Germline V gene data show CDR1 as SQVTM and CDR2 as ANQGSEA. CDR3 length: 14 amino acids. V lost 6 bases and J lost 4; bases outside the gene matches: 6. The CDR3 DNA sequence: TGCAGCGTCCTGACAGGGGGCAGGAATCAGCCCCAGCATTTT. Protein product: CSVLTGGRNQPQHF.

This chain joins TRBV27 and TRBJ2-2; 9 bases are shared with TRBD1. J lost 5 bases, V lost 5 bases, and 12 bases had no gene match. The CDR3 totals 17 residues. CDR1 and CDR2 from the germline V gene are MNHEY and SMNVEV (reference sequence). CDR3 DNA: TGTGCCAGCAGTGCGGGACAGGGATTGATTGGGACCGGGGAGCTGTTTTTT. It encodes CASSAGQGLIGTGELFF.

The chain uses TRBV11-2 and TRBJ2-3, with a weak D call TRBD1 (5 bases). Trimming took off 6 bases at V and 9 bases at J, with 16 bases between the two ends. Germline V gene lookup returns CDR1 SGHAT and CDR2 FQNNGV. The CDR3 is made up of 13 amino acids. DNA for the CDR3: TGTGCCAGCAGGAGTATCAGGGTCGAGACGCAGTATTTT. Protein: CASRSIRVETQYF.

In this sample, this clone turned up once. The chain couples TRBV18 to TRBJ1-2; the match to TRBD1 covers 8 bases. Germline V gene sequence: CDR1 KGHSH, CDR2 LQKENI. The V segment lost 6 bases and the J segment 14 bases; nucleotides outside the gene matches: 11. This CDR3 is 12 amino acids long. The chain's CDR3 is CASSRDRRGYTF. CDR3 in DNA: TGTGCCAGCTCTAGGGACAGGCGAGGGTATACCTTC.

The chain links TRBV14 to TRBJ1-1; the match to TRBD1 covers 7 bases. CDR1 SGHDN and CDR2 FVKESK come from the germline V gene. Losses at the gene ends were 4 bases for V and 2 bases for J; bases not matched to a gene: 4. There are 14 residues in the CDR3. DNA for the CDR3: TGTGCCAGCAGCCCGGACAGGATAAACACTGAAGCTTTCTTT. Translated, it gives CASSPDRINTEAFF.